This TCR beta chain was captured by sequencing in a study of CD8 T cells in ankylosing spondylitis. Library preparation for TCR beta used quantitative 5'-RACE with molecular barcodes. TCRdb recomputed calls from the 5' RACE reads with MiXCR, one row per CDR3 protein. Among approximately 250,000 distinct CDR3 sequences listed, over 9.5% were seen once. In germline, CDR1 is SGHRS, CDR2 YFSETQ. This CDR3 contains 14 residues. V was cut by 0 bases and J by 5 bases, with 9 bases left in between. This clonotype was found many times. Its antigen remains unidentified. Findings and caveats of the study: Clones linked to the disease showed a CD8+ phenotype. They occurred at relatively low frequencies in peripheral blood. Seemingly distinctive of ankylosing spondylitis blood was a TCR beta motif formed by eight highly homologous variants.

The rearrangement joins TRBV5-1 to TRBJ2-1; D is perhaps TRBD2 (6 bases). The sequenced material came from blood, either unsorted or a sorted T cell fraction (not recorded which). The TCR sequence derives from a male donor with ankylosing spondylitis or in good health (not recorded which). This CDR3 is CASSLGQRDNEQFF. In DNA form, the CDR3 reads TGCGCCAGCAGCTTGGGGCAGCGGGACAATGAGCAGTTCTTC.